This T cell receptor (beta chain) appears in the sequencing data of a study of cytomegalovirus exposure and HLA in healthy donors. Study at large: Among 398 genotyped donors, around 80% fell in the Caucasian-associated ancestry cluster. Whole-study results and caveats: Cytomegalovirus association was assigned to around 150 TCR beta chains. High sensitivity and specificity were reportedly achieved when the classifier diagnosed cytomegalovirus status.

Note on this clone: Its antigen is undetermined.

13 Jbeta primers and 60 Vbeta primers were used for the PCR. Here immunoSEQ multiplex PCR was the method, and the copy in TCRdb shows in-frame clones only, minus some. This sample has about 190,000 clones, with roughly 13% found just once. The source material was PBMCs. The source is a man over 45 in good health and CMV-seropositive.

The DNA of the CDR3 is TGTGCCAGTAGCTCCGAAGCGGGGTACACAGATACGCAGTATTTT. It translates to CASSSEAGYTDTQYF. The chain carries TRBV19 and TRBJ2-3; 7 bases align to TRBD2. Germline CDR1 LNHDA, CDR2 SQIVND (reference sequence). With V trimmed by 6 bases and J by 2 bases, 8 bases remained unmatched. The CDR3 covers 15 residues.